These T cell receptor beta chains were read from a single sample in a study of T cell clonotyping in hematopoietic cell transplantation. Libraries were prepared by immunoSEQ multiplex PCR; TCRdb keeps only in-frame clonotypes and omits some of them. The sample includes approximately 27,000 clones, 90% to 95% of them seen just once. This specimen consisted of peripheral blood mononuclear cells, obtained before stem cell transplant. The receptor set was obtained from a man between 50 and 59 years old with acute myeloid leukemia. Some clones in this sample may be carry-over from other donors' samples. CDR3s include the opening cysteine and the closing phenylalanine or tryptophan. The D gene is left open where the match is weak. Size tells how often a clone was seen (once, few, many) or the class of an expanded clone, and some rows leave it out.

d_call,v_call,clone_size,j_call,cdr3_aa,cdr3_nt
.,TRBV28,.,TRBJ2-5,CASSAVRALQETQYF,TGTGCCAGCAGTGCCGTCCGGGCCCTCCAAGAGACCCAGTACTTC
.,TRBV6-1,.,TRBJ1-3,CAVRSGNTIYF,TGTGCCGTCCGCTCTGGAAACACCATATATTTT
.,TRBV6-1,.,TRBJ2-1,CASGGHTYNEQFF,TGTGCCTCCGGGGGACATACCTACAATGAGCAGTTCTTC
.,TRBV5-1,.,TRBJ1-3,CASSLGPGISGNTIYF,TGCGCCAGCAGCTTAGGGCCGGGCATCTCTGGAAACACCATATATTTT
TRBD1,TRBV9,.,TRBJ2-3,CASSPNRGEQYF,TGTGCCAGCAGCCCTAACAGGGGAGAGCAGTATTTT
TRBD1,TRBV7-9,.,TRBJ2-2,CASSDRDREINTGELFF,TGTGCCAGCAGCGACCGGGACAGGGAGATAAACACCGGGGAGCTGTTTTTT
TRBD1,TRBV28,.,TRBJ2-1,CASSSQGADSYNEQFF,TGTGCCAGCAGTTCGCAGGGGGCTGACTCCTACAATGAGCAGTTCTTC
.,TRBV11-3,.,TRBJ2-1,CASSHDSSSYNEQFF,TGTGCCAGCAGCCATGACTCCAGCTCCTACAATGAGCAGTTCTTC
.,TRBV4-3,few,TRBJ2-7,CASSQDSIPSYEQYF,TGCGCCAGCAGCCAAGATAGCATTCCCTCCTACGAGCAGTACTTC
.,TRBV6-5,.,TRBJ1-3,CASSYSGDSGNTIYF,TGTGCCAGCAGTTACTCAGGGGACTCTGGAAACACCATATATTTT
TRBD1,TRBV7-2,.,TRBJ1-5,CASSRRTGKDQPQHF,TGTGCCAGCAGCCGACGGACAGGGAAAGATCAGCCCCAGCATTTT
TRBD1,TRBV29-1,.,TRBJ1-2,CSVGRDRDPYGYTF,TGCAGCGTTGGAAGGGACAGGGACCCTTATGGCTACACCTTC
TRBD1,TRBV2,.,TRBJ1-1,CASKQGPMNTEAFF,TGTGCCAGCAAACAGGGGCCAATGAACACTGAAGCTTTCTTT
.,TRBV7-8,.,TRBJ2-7,CASSLELGLTYEQYF,TGTGCCAGCAGCTTAGAGCTAGGGTTGACCTACGAGCAGTACTTC
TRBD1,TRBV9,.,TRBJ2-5,CASSPRQGAGETQYF,TGTGCCAGCAGCCCCCGACAGGGGGCGGGGGAGACCCAGTACTTC
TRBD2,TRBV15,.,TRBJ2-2,CATSRASGSHTGELFF,TGTGCCACCAGCAGAGCTAGCGGGAGCCACACCGGGGAGCTGTTTTTT
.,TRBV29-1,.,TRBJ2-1,CSAFSGLKQFF,TGCAGCGCATTCTCGGGACTCAAGCAGTTCTTC
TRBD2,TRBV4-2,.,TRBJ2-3,CASSQAQTSGGYSDTQYF,TGTGCCAGCAGCCAAGCCCAGACTAGCGGGGGGTATTCAGATACGCAGTATTTT
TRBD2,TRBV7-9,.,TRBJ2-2,CASSFSGVGELFF,TGTGCCAGCAGCTTTAGCGGGGTCGGGGAGCTGTTTTTT
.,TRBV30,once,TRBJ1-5,CAWSPDSNQPQHF,TGTGCCTGGAGTCCCGACAGCAATCAGCCCCAGCATTTT
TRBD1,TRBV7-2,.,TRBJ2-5,CASSQTGVRWETQYF,TGTGCCAGCAGCCAAACAGGGGTGAGGTGGGAGACCCAGTACTTC
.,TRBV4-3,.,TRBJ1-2,CASSTEYSNYGYTF,TGCGCCAGCAGCACAGAATACTCCAACTATGGCTACACCTTC
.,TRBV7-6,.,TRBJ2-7,CASSLAEDYEQYF,TGTGCCAGCAGCTTAGCGGAAGACTACGAGCAGTACTTC
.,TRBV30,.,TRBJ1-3,CAWSRLAASGNTIYF,TGTGCCTGGAGTAGGTTGGCAGCCTCTGGAAACACCATATATTTT
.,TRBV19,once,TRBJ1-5,CASSYRAYDQPQHF,TGTGCCAGTAGTTACAGGGCCTACGATCAGCCCCAGCATTTT
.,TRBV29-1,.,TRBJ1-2,CSVGGQLNYGYTF,TGCAGCGTGGGTGGACAGCTTAACTATGGCTACACCTTC
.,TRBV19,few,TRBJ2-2,CASSSTVNTGELFF,TGTGCCAGTAGTAGCACAGTGAACACCGGGGAGCTGTTTTTT
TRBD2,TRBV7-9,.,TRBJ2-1,CASSFLAGGRNEQFF,TGTGCCAGCAGCTTCTTAGCGGGAGGGCGGAATGAGCAGTTCTTC
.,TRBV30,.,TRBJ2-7,CAWSRNGHPGEEQYF,TGTGCTTGGAGCCGAAATGGACACCCTGGGGAGGAGCAGTACTTC